This T cell receptor (beta chain) was sequenced in a study of OX40 agonist ivuxolimab in advanced cancers. General study results and limits: Some patients without response likewise showed low normalized clonal expansion.

Comment on this clone: Its antigen is as yet unknown.

Profiled with immunoSEQ multiplex PCR; TCRdb holds only in-frame clones, not every one. The sample carries about 83,000 clones, about 89% recorded once. This CDR3 contains 14 residues. Trimming took off 2 bases at V and 0 bases at J, with 7 bases between the two ends. Per the germline V gene, CDR1 is LGHNA and CDR2 is YSLEER. The receptor was derived from an adult with an advanced solid tumor such as melanoma, head and neck, liver or kidney cancer. The starting material was CD4+ or CD8+ T cells sorted from blood, obtained in a trial of the OX40 agonist ivuxolimab. This chain connects TRBV4-3 to TRBJ2-5; D may be TRBD1 (6 bases). As DNA, the CDR3 is TGCGCCAGCAGCCAACGGGACAACCAAGAGACCCAGTACTTC. It yields the protein CASSQRDNQETQYF.